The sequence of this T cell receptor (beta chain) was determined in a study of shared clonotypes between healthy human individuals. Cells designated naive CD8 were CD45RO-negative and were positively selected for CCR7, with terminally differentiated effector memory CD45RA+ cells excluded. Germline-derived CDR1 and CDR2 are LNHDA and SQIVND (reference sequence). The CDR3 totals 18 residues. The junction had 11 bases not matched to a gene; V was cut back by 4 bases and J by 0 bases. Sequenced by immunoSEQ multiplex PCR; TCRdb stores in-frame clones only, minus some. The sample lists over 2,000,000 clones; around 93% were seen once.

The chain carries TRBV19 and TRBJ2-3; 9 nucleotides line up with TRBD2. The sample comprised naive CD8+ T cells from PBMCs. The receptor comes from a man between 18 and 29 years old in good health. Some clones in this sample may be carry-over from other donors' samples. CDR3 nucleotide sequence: TGTGCCAGTAGTAATTTTTTCGCGGGAGGGCCGAGCACAGATACGCAGTATTTT. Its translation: CASSNFFAGGPSTDTQYF.